These 24 T cell receptor beta chains share one sample of origin, sequenced in a study of CD4 T cells in relation to SARS-CoV-2 and coronaviruses. The assay was immunoSEQ multiplex PCR, and TCRdb's table has in-frame clones only and misses some. Of around 20,000 clones listed, more than 75% were seen once; the top ten hold roughly 19%. These receptors have no identified antigens. Unexposed donor CD4+ T cells date from about 2011-2018, before the COVID-19 pandemic. Isolation of CD4+ T cells took place after about 9 days in culture. Source material: CD4+ T cells from PBMCs, cultured in vitro. The source is a human donor in good health.

This clone was recorded once. The rearrangement joins TRBV13 to TRBJ2-3; weak D call: TRBD1 (5 bases). The CDR3 is 17 amino acids. Germline CDR1 is PRHDT and CDR2 is FYEKMQ (reference sequence). Trimming removed 6 bases from V and 0 bases from J, with 19 bases in between. The CDR3 DNA reads TGTGCCAGCAGTACAAAATGGGGCGCCGCTAGCACAGATACGCAGTATTTT. Its protein product is CASSTKWGAASTDTQYF.

The chain combines TRBV2 with TRBJ2-1, with D uncertain. The CDR3 consists of 13 residues. V was clipped by 3 bases and J by 9 bases, with 12 bases between them. CDR1 is SNHLY and CDR2 is FYNNEI in the germline V gene. CDR3 nucleotides: TGTGCCAGCAGTGATGGCCCGCCCAGTGAGCAGTTCTTC. Translation: CASSDGPPSEQFF.

This chain connects TRBV10-3 to TRBJ2-5; possible D gene TRBD1, 6 bases. The V gene's germline CDR1 is ENHRY and CDR2 SYGVKD. V was shortened by 5 bases and J by 2 bases, with 15 bases between the two germline ends. The CDR3 length is 15 residues. CDR3 sequence: CAISSLGANQETQYF. CDR3 DNA sequence: TGTGCCATCAGTTCGTTGGGGGCGAATCAAGAGACCCAGTACTTC.

This clone was counted between two and nine times. The chain joins TRBV19 to TRBJ2-7; 9 positions agree with TRBD2. This CDR3 is 16 amino acids long. V was pared by 1 base and J by 1 base, with 5 bases of the junction left unmatched. CDR1 LNHDA and CDR2 SQIVND come from the germline V gene (reference sequence). The CDR3 sequence: CASSIGISGSSYEQYF. The DNA of the CDR3 is TGTGCCAGTAGTATAGGGATTAGCGGGAGTTCCTACGAGCAGTACTTC.

The genes are TRBV28 and TRBJ1-2; TRBD1 agrees at 7 bases. The germline CDR1 and CDR2 sequences are MDHEN and SYDVKM. Losses at the gene ends were 5 bases for V and 3 bases for J; bases not matched to a gene: 3. The CDR3 is 13 amino acids. CDR3 region: CASSTGTDYGYTF. The CDR3 nucleotides read TGTGCCAGCAGTACCGGGACAGACTATGGCTACACCTTC.

This sequence joins TRBV6-5 and TRBJ1-1, with a tentative D call TRBD1 (6 bases). V dropped 6 bases and J dropped 1 base, with 15 bases sitting between them. The length of the CDR3 is 15 residues. Per the germline V gene, CDR1 is MNHEY and CDR2 is SVGAGI. The CDR3 protein is CASRSGVGANTEAFF. The CDR3 DNA is TGTGCCAGCAGGTCCGGTGTGGGGGCGAACACTGAAGCTTTCTTT.

The gene calls are TRBV6-1 and TRBJ2-3; possible D gene TRBD2, 5 bases. In germline, CDR1 is MNHNS, CDR2 SASEGT. Trimming removed 0 bases from V and 2 bases from J, with 9 bases in between. The CDR3 has 15 amino acids. CDR3: CASSEAASYTDTQYF. Written as DNA, the CDR3 is TGTGCCAGCAGTGAAGCGGCTAGCTACACAGATACGCAGTATTTT.

The J gene is TRBJ2-1, the V gene TRBV19; D unresolved. V lost 7 bases and J lost 2, with 15 bases in between. Per the germline V gene, CDR1 is LNHDA and CDR2 is SQIVND (reference sequence). This CDR3 comprises 15 residues. The CDR3 sequence is CASTPGGYTYNEQFF. The CDR3 DNA reads as TGTGCCAGTACCCCTGGTGGCTATACCTACAATGAGCAGTTCTTC.

The rearrangement uses TRBV21-1 and TRBJ1-1. TRBV21-1 is tagged as a pseudogene. This CDR3 has 11 residues. The CDR3, as DNA: TGTGCCAGCAGCAACCTCACTGAAGCTTTCTTT. Its translation is CASSNLTEAFF.

The gene calls are TRBV19 and TRBJ2-1; 10 nucleotides line up with TRBD2. From germline, CDR1 is LNHDA and CDR2 SQIVND (reference sequence). Trimming cost V 5 bases and J 0 bases; bases outside gene matches: 10. This CDR3 has 18 residues. As DNA, the CDR3 is TGTGCCAGTAGTGGCCTGGGGACTAGCGTTGGCTCCTACAATGAGCAGTTCTTC. This codes for CASSGLGTSVGSYNEQFF.

The gene calls are TRBV14 and TRBJ2-7, with D uncertain. V dropped 2 bases and J dropped 2 bases, with 10 bases sitting between them. The CDR3 spans 14 residues. Germline V gene data show CDR1 as SGHDN and CDR2 as FVKESK. Here the CDR3 reads CASSQTDNTYEQYF. The CDR3 bases are TGTGCCAGCAGCCAAACAGATAACACCTACGAGCAGTACTTC.

In this sample, this clone turned up a few times. The CDR3 DNA reads TGTGCCTGGAGTGGAAATTCAGGGAGCAATCAGCCCCAGCATTTT. Protein product: CAWSGNSGSNQPQHF. This chain joins TRBV30 and TRBJ1-5; tentatively, D is TRBD1 (5 bases). With 1 base removed from V and 1 base from J, the gap between germline ends came to 11 bases. The CDR3 runs 15 residues. Germline CDR1 GTSNPN, CDR2 SVGIG (reference sequence).

The chain links TRBV28 to TRBJ1-2; 9 bases match TRBD1. There are 16 residues in the CDR3. V was clipped by 6 bases and J by 0 bases; unmatched bases: 8. Germline loops: CDR1 MDHEN, CDR2 SYDVKM. For the CDR3, the DNA is TGTGCCAGCAGATCCGGGACAGGGATACCTAACTATGGCTACACCTTC. This sequence encodes CASRSGTGIPNYGYTF.

The chain links TRBV24-1 to TRBJ2-1; D may be TRBD2 (5 bases). V lost 6 bases to trimming and J lost 15 bases, with 14 bases between them. The CDR3 has 11 residues. Germline CDR1 reads KGHDR; CDR2 reads SFDVKD. CDR3 in DNA: TGTGCCACCAGTCGGTCAGGACTGTGGTTCTTC. Encoded protein: CATSRSGLWFF.

The chain links TRBV5-6 to TRBJ1-4, with 9 positions matching TRBD1. The CDR3 length is 15 residues. Germline values: CDR1 SGHDT, CDR2 YYEEEE. Germline trimming cut 4 bases from V and 7 bases from J; bases unmatched to any gene: 8. The CDR3 loop is CASSGSGQGGEKLFF. CDR3 sequence (DNA): TGTGCCAGCAGCGGATCGGGACAGGGAGGTGAAAAACTGTTTTTT.

The chain links TRBV30 to TRBJ2-7, with D tentatively TRBD1 (6 bases). This CDR3 region has 11 residues. V was cut by 4 bases and J by 3 bases, with 7 bases left in between. The germline V gene encodes CDR1 GTSNPN and CDR2 SVGIG (reference sequence). Here the CDR3 reads CAWKGDYEQYF. The DNA for the CDR3 is TGTGCCTGGAAGGGGGACTACGAGCAGTACTTC.

CDR3 sequence (DNA): TGTGCCAGCAGTGAAGCCTACTCAGCCGGAGACGAGCAGTACTTC. Translation gives CASSEAYSAGDEQYF. This chain links TRBV6-1 with TRBJ2-7; D not certain. The CDR3 totals 15 residues. Looked up from germline, CDR1 is MNHNS and CDR2 is SASEGT. V lost 0 bases and J lost 5, with 14 bases in between.

About this clone: The junction departs from germline at one end; a sequencing error may be responsible. This sample also contains other DNA sequences that code for the same CDR3. This rearrangement joins TRBV28 to TRBJ2-4; 10 bases map to TRBD2. The germline CDR1 and CDR2 sequences are MDHEN and SYDVKM. This CDR3 is built from 14 residues. The DNA for the CDR3 is TGTGCCAGCAGTTTTGGAGCGGGAGGGGGCATTCAGTACTTT. This translates into CASSFGAGGGIQYF.

The chain joins TRBV6-2 or TRBV6-3 to TRBJ2-1; 10 bases align to TRBD2. Trimming cost V 3 bases and J 10 bases; bases outside gene matches: 9. The CDR3 has 15 residues. The germline CDR1 and CDR2 sequences are MNHEY and SVGEGT. CDR3 sequence reads: CASSYNPSGSLEQFF. CDR3 bases: TGTGCCAGCAGTTATAACCCTAGCGGGAGCCTCGAGCAGTTCTTC.

This chain connects TRBV6-1 to TRBJ2-7; D is unclear. The CDR3 is 14 amino acids. Germline loops: CDR1 MNHNS, CDR2 SASEGT. V lost 2 bases, J lost 0 bases, and 8 bases lay in between. The CDR3 spells CASSETAASYEQYF. As DNA, the CDR3 is TGTGCCAGCAGTGAAACAGCTGCCTCCTACGAGCAGTACTTC.

The CDR3 is CASSPGQGNRYTF. For the CDR3, the DNA is TGTGCCAGCAGTCCAGGACAGGGTAATCGCTACACCTTC. The chain couples TRBV12-3 or TRBV12-4 to TRBJ1-2, with 8 bases identical to TRBD1. This CDR3 contains 13 residues. V was clipped by 5 bases and J by 9 bases; unmatched bases: 8.

V and J are TRBV10-3 and TRBJ2-1; unclear D gene. CDR1 is ENHRY, CDR2 SYGVKD, per germline. Between the trimmed V and J ends, which lost 2 bases and 0 bases, there was a span of 8 bases. The CDR3 is made up of 15 amino acids. The CDR3 nucleotides read TGTGCCATCAGTGAGATAGATAGCTCCTACAATGAGCAGTTCTTC. Its protein is CAISEIDSSYNEQFF.

This chain links TRBV2 with TRBJ2-5; unclear D gene. Germline V CDR1 and CDR2: SNHLY, FYNNEI. The CDR3 runs 14 residues. The V gene lost 2 bases and the J gene lost 1 base, with 8 bases spanning the gap. The CDR3 is CASSESLPQETQYF. CDR3 nucleotide sequence: TGTGCCAGCAGTGAAAGCCTCCCCCAAGAGACCCAGTACTTC.

The chain joins TRBV5-6 to TRBJ2-5; D is unresolved. This CDR3 has 15 amino acids. V shed 1 base and J shed 3 bases, with 13 bases lying between them. Germline values: CDR1 SGHDT, CDR2 YYEEEE. CDR3 DNA sequence: TGTGCCAGCAGCTTGAACCCGACAAAAGAAGAGACCCAGTACTTC. Protein sequence: CASSLNPTKEETQYF. Full variable domain (rest looked up from reference TRBV5-6 and TRBJ2-5): DAGVTQSPTHLIKTRGQQVTLRCSPKSGHDTVSWYQQALGQGPQFIFQYYEEEERQRGNFPDRFSGHQFPNYSSELNVNALLLGDSALYLCASSLNPTKEETQYFGPGTRLLVL.